A single T cell receptor (beta chain) is shown here with its context. A J-beta primer mix and a sample-barcoded 5' primer were used in a second PCR of about 7 to 12 cycles. TCRdb analysed the 5' RACE reads with MiXCR anew, one entry per CDR3 protein. The sample has hundreds of thousands of distinct CDR3 sequences; roughly 25% are singletons. The entry originates in a study of blood T cells in healthy people across ages. CDR1 SGHTA and CDR2 FQGTGA come from the germline V gene. With 2 bases clipped from V and 1 base from J, the junction kept 9 bases outside the gene matches. This CDR3 is built from 17 residues. The data also belong to a second study, concerning T cells of mothers and their children.

The genes are TRBV7-3 and TRBJ2-5; TRBD2 matches at 8 bases. Sequenced: blood. This receptor was identified in a boy between 5 and 17 years old in good health. CDR3 coding DNA: TGTGCCAGCAGCTTAGCCGTACGGGGGGGTTCCCAAGAGACCCAGTACTTC. This encodes CASSLAVRGGSQETQYF.